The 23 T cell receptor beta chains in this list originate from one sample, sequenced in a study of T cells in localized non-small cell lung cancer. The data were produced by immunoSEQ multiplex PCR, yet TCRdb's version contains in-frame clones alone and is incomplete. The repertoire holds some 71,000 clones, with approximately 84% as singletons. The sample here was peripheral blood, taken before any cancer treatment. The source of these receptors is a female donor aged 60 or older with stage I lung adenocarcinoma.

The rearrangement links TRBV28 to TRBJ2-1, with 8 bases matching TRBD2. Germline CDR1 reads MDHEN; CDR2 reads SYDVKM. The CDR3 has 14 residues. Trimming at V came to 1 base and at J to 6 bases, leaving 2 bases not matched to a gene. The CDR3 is CASSLFTSGNEQFF. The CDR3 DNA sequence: TGTGCCAGCAGTTTATTTACTAGCGGCAATGAGCAGTTCTTC.

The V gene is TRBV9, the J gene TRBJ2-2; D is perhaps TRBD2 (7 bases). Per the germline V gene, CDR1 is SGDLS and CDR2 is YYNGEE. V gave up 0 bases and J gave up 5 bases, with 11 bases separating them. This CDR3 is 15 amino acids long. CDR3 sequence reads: CASSVVQGGTGELFF. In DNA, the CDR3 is TGTGCCAGCAGCGTAGTACAGGGAGGGACCGGGGAGCTGTTTTTT.

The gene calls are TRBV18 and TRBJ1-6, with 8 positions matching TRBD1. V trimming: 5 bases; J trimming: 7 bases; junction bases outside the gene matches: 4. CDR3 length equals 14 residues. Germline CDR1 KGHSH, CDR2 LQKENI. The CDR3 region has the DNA TGTGCCAGCTCAACGGGGACAGGCAATTCACCCCTCCACTTT. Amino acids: CASSTGTGNSPLHF.

The CDR3 DNA sequence: TGCAGCGTTCCAGCGGTTACCGGGGAGCTGTTTTTT. Amino acids: CSVPAVTGELFF. J is TRBJ2-2 and V is TRBV29-1; D is perhaps TRBD2 (5 bases). Germline V gene data show CDR1 as SQVTM and CDR2 as ANQGSEA. The V end was cut by 5 bases, the J end by 5 bases, with 9 bases between. CDR3 length: 12 residues.

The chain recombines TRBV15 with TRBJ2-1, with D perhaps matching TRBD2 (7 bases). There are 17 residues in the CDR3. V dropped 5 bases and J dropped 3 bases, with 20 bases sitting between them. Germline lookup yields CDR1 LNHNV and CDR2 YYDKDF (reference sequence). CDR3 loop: CATSPKGGASLYNEQFF. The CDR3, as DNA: TGTGCCACCAGCCCTAAAGGGGGGGCTAGTCTCTACAATGAGCAGTTCTTC.

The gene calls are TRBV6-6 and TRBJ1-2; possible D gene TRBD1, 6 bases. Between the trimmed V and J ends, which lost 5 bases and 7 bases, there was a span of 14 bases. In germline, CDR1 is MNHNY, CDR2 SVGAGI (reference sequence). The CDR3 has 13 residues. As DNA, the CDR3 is TGTGCCAGCAGTCAGGACAGAGGGCTTGGCTACACCTTC. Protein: CASSQDRGLGYTF.

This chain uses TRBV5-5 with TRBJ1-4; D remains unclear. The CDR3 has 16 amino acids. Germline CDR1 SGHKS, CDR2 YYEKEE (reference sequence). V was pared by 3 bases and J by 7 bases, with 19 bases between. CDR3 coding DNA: TGTGCCAGCAGCTCTCCTCCGGACTTGAGGAGTGAAAAACTGTTTTTT. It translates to CASSSPPDLRSEKLFF. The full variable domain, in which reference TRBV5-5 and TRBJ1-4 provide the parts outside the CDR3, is DAGVTQSPTHLIKTRGQQVTLRCSPISGHKSVSWYQQVLGQGPQFIFQYYEKEERGRGNFPDRFSARQFPNYSSELNVNALLLGDSALYLCASSSPPDLRSEKLFFGSGTQLSVL.

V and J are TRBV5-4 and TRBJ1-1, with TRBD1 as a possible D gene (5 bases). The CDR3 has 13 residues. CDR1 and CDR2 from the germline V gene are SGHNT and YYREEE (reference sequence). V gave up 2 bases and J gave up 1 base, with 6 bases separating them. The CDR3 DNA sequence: TGTGCCAGCAGCTTAGGGGCGAACACTGAAGCTTTCTTT. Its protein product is CASSLGANTEAFF. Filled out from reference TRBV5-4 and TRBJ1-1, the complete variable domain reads ETGVTQSPTHLIKTRGQQVTLRCSSQSGHNTVSWYQQALGQGPQFIFQYYREEENGRGNFPPRFSGLQFPNYSSELNVNALELDDSALYLCASSLGANTEAFFGQGTRLTVV.

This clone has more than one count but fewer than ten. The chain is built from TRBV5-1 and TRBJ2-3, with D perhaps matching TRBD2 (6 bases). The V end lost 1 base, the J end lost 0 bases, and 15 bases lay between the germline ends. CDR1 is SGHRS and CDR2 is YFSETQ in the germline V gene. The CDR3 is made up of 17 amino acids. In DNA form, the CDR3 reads TGCGCCAGCAGCTTGCGGGACTCACTACTTAGCACAGATACGCAGTATTTT. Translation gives CASSLRDSLLSTDTQYF.

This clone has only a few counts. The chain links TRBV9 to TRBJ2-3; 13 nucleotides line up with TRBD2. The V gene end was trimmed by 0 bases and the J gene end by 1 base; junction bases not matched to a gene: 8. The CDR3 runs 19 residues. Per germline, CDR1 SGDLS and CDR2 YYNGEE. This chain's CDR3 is CASSVGLTGTSGGTDTQYF. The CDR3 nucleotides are TGTGCCAGCAGCGTAGGGCTCACCGGGACTAGCGGGGGCACAGATACGCAGTATTTT. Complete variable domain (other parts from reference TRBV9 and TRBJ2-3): DSGVTQTPKHLITATGQRVTLRCSPRSGDLSVYWYQQSLDQGLQFLIQYYNGEERAKGNILERFSAQQFPDLHSELNLSSLELGDSALYFCASSVGLTGTSGGTDTQYFGPGTRLTVL.

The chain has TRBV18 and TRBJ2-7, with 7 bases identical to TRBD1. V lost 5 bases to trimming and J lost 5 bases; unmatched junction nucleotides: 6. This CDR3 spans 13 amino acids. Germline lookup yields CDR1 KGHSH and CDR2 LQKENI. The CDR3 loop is CASSSGTANEQYF. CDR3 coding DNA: TGTGCCAGCTCATCCGGGACAGCAAACGAGCAGTACTTC.

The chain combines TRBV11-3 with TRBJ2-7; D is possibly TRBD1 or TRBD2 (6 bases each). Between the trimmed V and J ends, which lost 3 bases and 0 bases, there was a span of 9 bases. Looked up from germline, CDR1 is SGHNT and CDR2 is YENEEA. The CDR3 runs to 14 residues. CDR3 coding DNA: TGTGCCAGCAGCTTGGGGGGCAACTCCTACGAGCAGTACTTC. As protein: CASSLGGNSYEQYF.

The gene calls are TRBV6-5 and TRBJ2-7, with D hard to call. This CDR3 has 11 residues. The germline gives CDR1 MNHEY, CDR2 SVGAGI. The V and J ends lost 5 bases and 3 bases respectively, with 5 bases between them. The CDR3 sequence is CASSDGYEQYF. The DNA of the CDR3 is TGTGCCAGCAGTGACGGCTACGAGCAGTACTTC.

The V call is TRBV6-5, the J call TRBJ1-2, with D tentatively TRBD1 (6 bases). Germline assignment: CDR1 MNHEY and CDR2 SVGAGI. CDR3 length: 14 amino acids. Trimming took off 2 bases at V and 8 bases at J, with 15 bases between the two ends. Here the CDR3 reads CASSYEARGSGYTF. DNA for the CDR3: TGTGCCAGCAGTTACGAGGCCAGGGGTAGCGGCTACACCTTC.

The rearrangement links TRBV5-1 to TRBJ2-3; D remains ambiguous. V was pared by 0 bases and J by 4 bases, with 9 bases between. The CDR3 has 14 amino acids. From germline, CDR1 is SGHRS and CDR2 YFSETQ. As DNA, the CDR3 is TGCGCCAGCAGCTTGGCGGTAGACTCAGATACGCAGTATTTT. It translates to CASSLAVDSDTQYF.

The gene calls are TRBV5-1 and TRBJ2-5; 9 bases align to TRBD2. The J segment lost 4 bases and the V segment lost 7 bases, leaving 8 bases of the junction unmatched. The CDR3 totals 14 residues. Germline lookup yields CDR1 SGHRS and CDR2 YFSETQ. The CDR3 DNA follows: TGCGCCAGCCGTAGCGGGAGTAGTACAGAGACCCAGTACTTC. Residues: CASRSGSSTETQYF.

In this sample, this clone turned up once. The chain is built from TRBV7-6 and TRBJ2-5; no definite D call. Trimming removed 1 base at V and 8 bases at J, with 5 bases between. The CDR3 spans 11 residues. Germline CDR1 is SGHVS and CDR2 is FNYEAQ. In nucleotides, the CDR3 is TGTGCCAGCAGCTTAGGATCAACCCAGTACTTC. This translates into CASSLGSTQYF.

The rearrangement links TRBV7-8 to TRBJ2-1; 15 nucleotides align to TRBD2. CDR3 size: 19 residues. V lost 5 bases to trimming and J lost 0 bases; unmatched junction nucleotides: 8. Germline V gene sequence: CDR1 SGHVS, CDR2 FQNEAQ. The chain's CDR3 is CASSRLRTSGGGSYNEQFF. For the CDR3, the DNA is TGTGCCAGCAGCAGACTGAGGACTAGCGGGGGGGGCTCCTACAATGAGCAGTTCTTC.

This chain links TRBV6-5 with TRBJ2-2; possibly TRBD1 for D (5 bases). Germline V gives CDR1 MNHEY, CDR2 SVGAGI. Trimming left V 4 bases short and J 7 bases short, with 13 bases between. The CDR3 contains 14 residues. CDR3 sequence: CASSSTGFFGELFF. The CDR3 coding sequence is TGTGCCAGCAGTTCCACAGGTTTTTTCGGGGAGCTGTTTTTT.

The CDR3 nucleotides are TGTGCCAGCAGCACCGGAGGCGAGCAGTACTTC. Translating it yields CASSTGGEQYF. This chain connects TRBV9 to TRBJ2-7, with TRBD2 as a possible D gene (5 bases). V was pared by 4 bases and J by 6 bases, with 8 bases between. There are 11 residues in the CDR3. Germline CDR1 and CDR2: SGDLS and YYNGEE.

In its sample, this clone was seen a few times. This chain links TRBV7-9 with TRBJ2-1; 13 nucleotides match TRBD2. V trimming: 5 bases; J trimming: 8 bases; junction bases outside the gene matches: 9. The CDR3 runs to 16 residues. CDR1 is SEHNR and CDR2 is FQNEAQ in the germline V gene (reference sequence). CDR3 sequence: CASSQRTSGSLDEQFF. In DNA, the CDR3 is TGTGCCAGCAGCCAGAGGACTAGCGGGAGTCTGGATGAGCAGTTCTTC.

Here the CDR3 reads CASRPLPDKSDTQYF. CDR3 nucleotides: TGCGCCAGCAGACCCCTACCGGATAAGTCAGATACGCAGTATTTT. The J gene is TRBJ2-3, the V gene TRBV4-1; D unclear. This CDR3 has 15 residues. Germline V gene sequence: CDR1 MGHRA, CDR2 YSYEKL. V dropped 6 bases and J dropped 4 bases, with 17 bases sitting between them.

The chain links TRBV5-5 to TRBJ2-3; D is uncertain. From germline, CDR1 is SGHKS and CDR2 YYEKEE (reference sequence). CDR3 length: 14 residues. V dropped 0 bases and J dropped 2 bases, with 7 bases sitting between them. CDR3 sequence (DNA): TGTGCCAGCAGCTTGGTCAGTTACACAGATACGCAGTATTTT. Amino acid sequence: CASSLVSYTDTQYF.